The present T cell receptor beta chain was sequenced within a study of shared clonotypes between healthy human individuals (dated by TCRdb to about 2020). Study-level background: Three men and two women, aged 18 to 49 years, made up the cohort. Leukapheresis yielded between about 0.94 and 8.9 billion PBMCs per donor. Per donor, three plates each were used for CD4 naive and CD4 memory, two for CD8 naive, and one for CD8 memory. Libraries were prepared and TCR repertoires were sequenced by different laboratories using diverse techniques, in order to increase sequencing depth and limit assay-specific biases. To estimate repertoire size and how much clonotypes are shared between individuals, the study performed deep sequencing of blood TCR repertoires from five healthy adults.

In the case of this clone: Its antigen is unknown. The input lacks base qualities; no much larger clone sits a single base away.

Using the deep immunoSEQ assay, TCR CDR3 regions were amplified from genomic DNA by multiplex PCR. For each cell subset, the extracted genomic DNA was distributed evenly across all wells of several immunoSEQ 96-well plates, and each plate served as one replicate. For sorted subsets, each replicate PCR was loaded with roughly 0.2 ug genomic DNA, equivalent to some 31,000 T cell genomes. Purified libraries were measured with a Qubit 3.0 fluorometer, size-checked on a Bioanalyzer 2100, and measured again with the KAPA Library Quantification kit. Every immunoSEQ 96-well plate was sequenced on a dedicated single-read 150-cycle Illumina NextSeq 550 flow cell. In the source study's methods: The immunoSEQ output contained only junctional sequences without quality scores, so filtering could not match that applied to full-length reads. Sequences were annotated with PyIR, a Python wrapper for IgBLAST v1.9, using IMGT germline references to assign V/J genes and CDR3. Reads were removed for weak V/J assignments (E-value above 1e-6), missing CDR3, stop codons, out-of-frame junctions, or ambiguous translated residues. V3J clonotypes were defined as sequences sharing the same inferred V gene, J gene, and CDR3 amino acid sequence. To compute the percentage overlap between repertoires, the number of shared unique clonotypes was divided by the size of the smaller repertoire. RTK rarefaction, the Chao1 estimator, and Recon v2.1 estimates of unobserved clonotypes were used to assess repertoire richness. For all TCRbeta clonotypes obtained by the gDNA method from a few donors, generation probabilities were computed with OLGA. The immuneACCESS repertoire file appears here via TCRdb, limited to in-frame rearrangements. These files lack a portion of the clones; in checked studies, under half of the deficit traces to unresolved V genes, and the cause of the others is not known. V, J and clone size reflect that table, while D and trimming were determined from the DNA. This sample lists about a million clones; under 80% were detected once. The ten largest account for approximately 1.5% of the sample.

Taken from cysteine to phenylalanine, the CDR3 has 19 residues. Of all the DNA, just the CDR3 is kept, 57 bases in frame from base 1. Reading the germline V gene (reference sequence) gives CDR1 MNHEY and CDR2 SMNVEV. Trimming removed 11 bases from V and 2 bases from J, leaving 31 bases between the germline ends. Donors were healthy HIV-negative adults with no recently reported acute infections or vaccinations. Every donor was a Caucasian adult living in Nashville, Tennessee, USA. CD4+ T cells were enriched through magnetic negative selection, after which naive cells were positively selected on CD45RA and the remaining negative fraction served as the memory subset. Blood was collected by leukapheresis, and PBMCs were isolated by Ficoll-Histopaque density gradient centrifugation and then cryopreserved in liquid nitrogen vapor phase. Analytical flow cytometry was used to check the purity and quantity of each magnetically sorted T cell population. Each sorted fraction had its genomic DNA isolated and then quantified by UV absorbance on a Nanodrop 2000c.

Study-wide conclusions, independent of this receptor: Pairwise subsampling indicated that sequencing depth was expected to affect the degree of clonotype sharing among donors. Naive subsets generally had larger estimated clonotype richness than memory subsets did. Rarefaction of sorted-subset datasets indicated incomplete sequencing despite the large sequencing depth. Only blood was sampled, and tissue TCR repertoires likely differ from those in blood. When a few donors were compared, the shared fraction of clonotypes was roughly 5% for naive CD4, less than 4% for naive CD8, 2% to 2.5% for memory CD4, and less than 0.5% for memory CD8. The genetic and exposure-history diversity represented was limited by the small number of donors. Higher generation probabilities were observed for clonotypes shared by all four sorted-subset donors than for non-shared clonotypes.

The chain was built from TRBV27 and TRBJ1-3, with no D gene named confidently. The TCR originated in a man aged 18-30 years in good health. What was sequenced was memory CD4+ T cells sorted from blood. The sample's cell subset or site label, decoded: CD45RA-negative fraction. The DNA reads as follows: TGTGCCCGACCTAAGTGGGGTAAATTTCGGGTTACTGCTGGAAACACCATATATTTT. The encoded protein is CARPKWGKFRVTAGNTIYF.